This TCR beta chain was identified during a study of blood T cell repertoires in COVID-19. About the research overall: The United States, Italy and Spain supplied acute and convalescent COVID-19 samples. The cDNA or gDNA used as material had been derived from T cells, B-cell-depleted T cells, or PBMCs.

In Seattle, patients joined the study during active infection and were tracked longitudinally. The CDR3 loop spans 13 amino acids. V lost 5 bases, J lost 4 bases, and 9 bases lay in between. Germline CDR1 reads PRHDT; CDR2 reads FYEKMQ (reference sequence). In the authors' workflow: It was from reference gene primer amplification that nucleated cell counts were estimated. Assay used: immunoSEQ multiplex PCR; TCRdb lists only in-frame clones, some missing. V and J calls plus clone size are reproduced from that table; the DNA served to infer D and trimming. In the table there are approximately 240,000 clones, around nine tenths of which are singletons.

The specimen sequenced was peripheral blood. The sequence came from a man in his thirties or forties with COVID-19, enrolled during active disease. This sequence joins TRBV13 and TRBJ2-1; possibly TRBD1 for D (5 bases). In nucleotides, the CDR3 is TGTGCCAGCAGCCAGACAGAGTACAATGAGCAGTTCTTC. Residues: CASSQTEYNEQFF.